This T cell receptor (beta chain) was retrieved from a study of shared clonotypes between healthy human individuals. Study in general: Each donor contributed plates that comprised three CD4 naive, three CD4 memory, two CD8 naive and one CD8 memory.

At a deep level, the assay was run. The protocol was immunoSEQ multiplex PCR, while the TCRdb copy is restricted to in-frame clones and leaves out a portion. The repertoire holds 950,000 to 1,200,000 clones, with around three quarters as singletons. Germline V CDR1 and CDR2: MDHEN, SYDVKM. V shed 7 bases, J shed 3 bases, and the junction held 14 bases outside the gene matches. The CDR3 totals 16 residues. This clone was seen only once. Input material: memory CD4+ T cells from PBMCs. The sample's subset: CD45RA-negative fraction. The clonotype originates from a man in his late teens or twenties in good health. Some clones in this sample may be carry-over from other donors' samples. The J gene is TRBJ2-7, the V gene TRBV28, with 8 bases lining up with TRBD1. DNA for the CDR3: TGTGCCAGCACCTTAACCCCCGGGACAGGAGGCTACGAGCAGTACTTC. Its translation is CASTLTPGTGGYEQYF.